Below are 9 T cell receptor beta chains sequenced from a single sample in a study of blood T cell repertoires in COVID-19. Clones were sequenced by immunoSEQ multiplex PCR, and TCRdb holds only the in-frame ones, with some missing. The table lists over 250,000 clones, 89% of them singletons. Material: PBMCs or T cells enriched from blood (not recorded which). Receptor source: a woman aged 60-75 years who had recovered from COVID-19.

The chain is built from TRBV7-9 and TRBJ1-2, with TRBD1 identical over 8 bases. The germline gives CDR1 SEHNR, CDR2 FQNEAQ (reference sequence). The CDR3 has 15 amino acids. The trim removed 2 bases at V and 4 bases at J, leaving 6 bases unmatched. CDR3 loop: CASSLLTGEAYGYTF. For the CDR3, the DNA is TGTGCCAGCAGCTTACTGACAGGGGAGGCCTATGGCTACACCTTC.

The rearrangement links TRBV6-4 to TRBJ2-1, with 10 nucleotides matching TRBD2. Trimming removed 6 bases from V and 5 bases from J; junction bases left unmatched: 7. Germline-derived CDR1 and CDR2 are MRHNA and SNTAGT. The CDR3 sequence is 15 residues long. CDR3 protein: CASSATSGADNEQFF. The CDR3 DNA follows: TGTGCCAGCAGCGCAACTAGCGGGGCAGACAATGAGCAGTTCTTC.

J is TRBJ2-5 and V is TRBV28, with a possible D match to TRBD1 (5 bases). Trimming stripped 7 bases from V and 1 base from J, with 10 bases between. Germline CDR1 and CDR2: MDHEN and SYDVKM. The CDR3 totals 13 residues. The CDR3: CASTPGAQETQYF. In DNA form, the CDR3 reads TGTGCCAGCACTCCTGGGGCCCAAGAGACCCAGTACTTC.

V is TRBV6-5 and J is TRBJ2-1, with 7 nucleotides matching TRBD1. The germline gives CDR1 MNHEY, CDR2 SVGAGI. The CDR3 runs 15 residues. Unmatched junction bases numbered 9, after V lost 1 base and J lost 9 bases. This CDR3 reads CASSYYRGTMSEQFF. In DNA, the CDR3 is TGTGCCAGCAGTTACTACAGGGGTACAATGAGTGAGCAGTTCTTC.

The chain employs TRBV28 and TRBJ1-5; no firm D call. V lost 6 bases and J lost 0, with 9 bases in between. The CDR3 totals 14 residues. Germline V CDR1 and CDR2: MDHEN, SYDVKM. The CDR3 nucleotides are TGTGCCAGCAGACCCGAGGATAGCAATCAGCCCCAGCATTTT. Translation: CASRPEDSNQPQHF.

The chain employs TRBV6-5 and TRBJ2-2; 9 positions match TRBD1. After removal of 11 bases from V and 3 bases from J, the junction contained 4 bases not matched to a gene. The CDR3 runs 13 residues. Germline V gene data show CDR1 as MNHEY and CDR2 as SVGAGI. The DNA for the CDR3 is TGTGCCTTGCGGACAGGGGACACCGGGGAGCTGTTTTTT. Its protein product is CALRTGDTGELFF.

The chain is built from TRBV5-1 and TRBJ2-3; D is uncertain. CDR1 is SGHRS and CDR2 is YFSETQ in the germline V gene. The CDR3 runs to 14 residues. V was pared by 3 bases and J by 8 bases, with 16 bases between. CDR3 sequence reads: CASSSGGSMGTQYF. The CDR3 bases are TGCGCCAGCAGCTCCGGCGGTTCAATGGGTACGCAGTATTTT.

The CDR3 sequence: CASSPSLYEQYF. CDR3 in DNA: TGTGCCAGCTCACCGAGTCTTTACGAGCAGTACTTC. This sequence joins TRBV18 and TRBJ2-7; D uncertain. This CDR3 comprises 12 residues. V gave up 3 bases and J gave up 4 bases, with 7 bases separating them. From germline, CDR1 is KGHSH and CDR2 LQKENI.

CDR3 sequence (DNA): TGTGCCAGCAGTCGAACAGGGAACTATGGCTACACCTTC. Translating it yields CASSRTGNYGYTF. The chain carries TRBV28 and TRBJ1-2, with TRBD1 as a possible D gene (6 bases). The CDR3 is 13 residues long. Germline CDR1 MDHEN, CDR2 SYDVKM. Trimming left V 5 bases short and J 2 bases short, with 9 bases between.